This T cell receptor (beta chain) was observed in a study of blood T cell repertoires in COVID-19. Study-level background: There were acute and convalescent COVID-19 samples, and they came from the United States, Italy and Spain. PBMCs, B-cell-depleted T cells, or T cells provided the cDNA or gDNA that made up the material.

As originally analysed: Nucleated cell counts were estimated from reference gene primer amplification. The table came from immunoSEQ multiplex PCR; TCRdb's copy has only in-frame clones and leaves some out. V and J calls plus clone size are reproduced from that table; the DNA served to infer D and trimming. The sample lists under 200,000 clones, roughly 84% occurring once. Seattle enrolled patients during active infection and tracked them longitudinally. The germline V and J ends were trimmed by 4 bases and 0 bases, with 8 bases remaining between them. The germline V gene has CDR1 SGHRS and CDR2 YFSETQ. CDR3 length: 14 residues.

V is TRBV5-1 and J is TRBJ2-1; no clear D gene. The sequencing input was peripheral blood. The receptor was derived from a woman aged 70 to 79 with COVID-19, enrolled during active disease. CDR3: CASSARSSYNEQFF. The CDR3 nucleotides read TGCGCCAGCAGCGCGAGGAGCTCCTACAATGAGCAGTTCTTC.